These T cell receptor beta chains were read from a single sample in a study of cytomegalovirus exposure and HLA in healthy donors. Sequencing used immunoSEQ multiplex PCR; TCRdb keeps in-frame clones, though not all of them. This sample has more than 20,000 clones, with around 97% found just once. Sequenced: PBMCs. Receptors originate from a young man in good health and CMV-seropositive. Each CDR3 is given with its conserved first and last residue. The D gene is left open where the match is weak. Clone size appears in some rows only: once, few, many, or a class for an expanded clone.

CDR3 DNA	CDR3 protein	V gene	D gene	J gene	clone size
TGCGCCAGCAGCCAAGCCCCTAGCGGGAACACCGGGGAGCTGTTTTTT	CASSQAPSGNTGELFF	TRBV4-3	TRBD2	TRBJ2-2	NA
TGTGCCACCAGATACCGGGACTTCAACTATGGCTACACCTTC	CATRYRDFNYGYTF	TRBV2	NA	TRBJ1-2	NA
TGCGCCAGCAGCCCCCGGGACAGGTCGAACACCGGGGAGCTGTTTTTT	CASSPRDRSNTGELFF	TRBV4-1	TRBD1	TRBJ2-2	NA
TGTGCCAGCAGGGGACAGGGGACGGTGAATCAGCCCCAGCATTTT	CASRGQGTVNQPQHF	TRBV2	TRBD1	TRBJ1-5	NA
TGTGCCAGCAGTTACTCCCGGGGTAACACTGAAGCTTTCTTT	CASSYSRGNTEAFF	TRBV6-5	NA	TRBJ1-1	few
TGTGCCACCAGCAGAGAGTTTGGGACAGGGGGCTACGGCTACACCTTC	CATSREFGTGGYGYTF	TRBV15	TRBD1	TRBJ1-2	NA
TGCGCCAGCAGCTCGGCCGGGACAGGGAGAGCAGATACGCAGTATTTT	CASSSAGTGRADTQYF	TRBV5-1	TRBD1	TRBJ2-3	NA
TGCGCCAGCAGCGAAGAGGGCTATGGCTACACCTTC	CASSEEGYGYTF	TRBV5-1	NA	TRBJ1-2	once
TGCGCCAGCACAGGCATGAACACTGAAGCTTTCTTT	CASTGMNTEAFF	TRBV4-1	NA	TRBJ1-1	NA
TGTGCCAGCAGTGCGGGACAGGGGATGAACACTGAAGCTTTCTTT	CASSAGQGMNTEAFF	TRBV2	TRBD1	TRBJ1-1	NA
TGTGCCAGCAGTTACGCGGGCCAAGCTTTCTTT	CASSYAGQAFF	TRBV6-5	NA	TRBJ1-1	NA
TGTGCCAGCAGTCCTTCGGGGGAATCGGGCACTGAAGCTTTCTTT	CASSPSGESGTEAFF	TRBV6-5	NA	TRBJ1-1	once
TGTGCCAGCAGACAGGATAGCAATCAGCCCCAGCATTTT	CASRQDSNQPQHF	TRBV6-5	NA	TRBJ1-5	NA
TGTGCCAGCAGTTTGGGGGGTTCCTCTGGAAACACCATATATTTT	CASSLGGSSGNTIYF	TRBV28	NA	TRBJ1-3	NA
TGTGCCAGTAGGCGCCGGACAGGGGAGAATGAAAAACTGTTTTTT	CASRRRTGENEKLFF	TRBV19	TRBD1	TRBJ1-4	NA
TGTGCCAGTAGTCCCGGGAGGACACTTAGGCCCCAGCATTTT	CASSPGRTLRPQHF	TRBV19	NA	TRBJ1-5	NA
TGTGCCAGCAGTTTCAGCGGAGACTACGAGCAGTACTTC	CASSFSGDYEQYF	TRBV6-1	NA	TRBJ2-7	NA
TGTGCCAGCAGCCAGGGACAGGGGACTGAAGCTTTCTTT	CASSQGQGTEAFF	TRBV11-1	TRBD1	TRBJ1-1	NA
TGTGCCAGCAGCCCAAGGGGCAACGAAGACTATGGCTACACCTTC	CASSPRGNEDYGYTF	TRBV7-3	NA	TRBJ1-2	NA
TGTGCCAGCTCACCGGTTGGAGCTGGAGCGGACAATGAGCAGTTCTTC	CASSPVGAGADNEQFF	TRBV18	NA	TRBJ2-1	NA
TGTGCCAGCAGTTACATGGGAACAGGGGTAGGCGAGCAGTACTTC	CASSYMGTGVGEQYF	TRBV6-6	TRBD1	TRBJ2-7	NA
TGCAGCGCCCCCGGGACTAGCGCAAACAATGAGCAGTTCTTC	CSAPGTSANNEQFF	TRBV29-1	TRBD2	TRBJ2-1	NA
TGTGCCAGCAGGGGACAGGGGGCAAACGGAAACACCATATATTTT	CASRGQGANGNTIYF	TRBV28	TRBD1	TRBJ1-3	NA
TGTGCCAGCAGACGAGACACCGGGGAGCTGTTTTTT	CASRRDTGELFF	TRBV7-2	NA	TRBJ2-2	NA
TGTGCCAGCAGCCAGACAGGCCCCGAGCAGTACTTC	CASSQTGPEQYF	TRBV7-9	NA	TRBJ2-7	NA
TGCAGCGTGGACAGCGCGGGCACCGGGGAGCTGTTTTTT	CSVDSAGTGELFF	TRBV29-1	NA	TRBJ2-2	NA
TGTGCCAGCAGGTCGACAGGGCTCTGGAACACTGAAGCTTTCTTT	CASRSTGLWNTEAFF	TRBV6-6	TRBD1	TRBJ1-1	NA
TGTGCCAGCAGTTACTCACCGGGACAGGGGGCGTATGGCTACACCTTC	CASSYSPGQGAYGYTF	TRBV6-5	TRBD1	TRBJ1-2	NA
TGTGCCAGCAGCCAGACAGGTTGGGATCAGCCCCAGCATTTT	CASSQTGWDQPQHF	TRBV9	NA	TRBJ1-5	NA
TGTGCCAGCAGCCCCAGGACAGGGGGTATCGGGGAGCTGTTTTTT	CASSPRTGGIGELFF	TRBV7-3	TRBD1	TRBJ2-2	NA
TGTGCCAGCAGTTCGGGGGAGCCTCTGGGTGAAAAACTGTTTTTT	CASSSGEPLGEKLFF	TRBV6-5	NA	TRBJ1-4	NA
TGCGCCAGCAGTGTTTCTATAGCGGATATCTCCTACGAGCAGTACTTC	CASSVSIADISYEQYF	TRBV5-1	NA	TRBJ2-7	NA
TGCGCCAGCAGCTTGCGGCTAGCGGGAGGAAATGAGCAGTTCTTC	CASSLRLAGGNEQFF	TRBV5-1	TRBD2	TRBJ2-1	once
TGTGCCAGCAGAAGGCAGGGGAGCTCCTACGAGCAGTACTTC	CASRRQGSSYEQYF	TRBV27	NA	TRBJ2-7	NA
TGTGCCAGCAGCCGGAGGGCCCCGGATACGCAGTATTTT	CASSRRAPDTQYF	TRBV7-9	NA	TRBJ2-3	NA
TGCAGTGCTAGCGGGAGGAACGAGCAGTACTTC	CSASGRNEQYF	TRBV20-1	TRBD2	TRBJ2-7	NA
TGTGCCAGCTCACCCGGACAGGGTCCCGCCGAGCAGTACTTC	CASSPGQGPAEQYF	TRBV18	TRBD1	TRBJ2-7	NA
TGTGCCAGCAGTGAAGGGGTAGCGGGAAGCGAGCAGTACTTC	CASSEGVAGSEQYF	TRBV2	TRBD2	TRBJ2-7	NA
TGTGCCAGCAGGTCGGCGCGACAGTCCTATGGCTACACCTTC	CASRSARQSYGYTF	TRBV9	NA	TRBJ1-2	NA
TGTGCCAGCAGCTTAGGCGGGCTTAGCACAGATACGCAGTATTTT	CASSLGGLSTDTQYF	TRBV7-2	NA	TRBJ2-3	once
TGTGCCAGCAGCGTTACTAGCGGCCAAGAGACCCAGTACTTC	CASSVTSGQETQYF	TRBV9	TRBD2	TRBJ2-5	NA
TGTGCCAGCAGCCCTCCCGGGACAGTTCCCTACGAGCAGTACTTC	CASSPPGTVPYEQYF	TRBV5-4	TRBD1	TRBJ2-7	NA
TGTGCCAGCAGCACCCGACAGGGGAGGTATGAGCAGTACTTC	CASSTRQGRYEQYF	TRBV9	TRBD1	TRBJ2-7	NA
TGTGCCAGCAGTTCTAGCCCTATCGCAAATGAGCAGTTCTTC	CASSSSPIANEQFF	TRBV27	NA	TRBJ2-1	NA
TGTGCCAGCAGTTACACTAGCGGGAGTGAGTACGAGCAGTACTTC	CASSYTSGSEYEQYF	TRBV27	TRBD2	TRBJ2-7	once